This T cell receptor (beta chain) is drawn from a study of early T cells in non-severe SARS-CoV-2 infection. Study details: The study sequenced bulk RNA from unsorted whole blood, with chains unpaired.

This clonotype was picked up many times. Its antigen is currently unknown. Separate cDNA molecules each had unique molecular identifiers attached to them. TCRdb ran MiXCR on the 5' RACE reads and lists one entry per CDR3 protein. Among about 84,000 distinct CDR3 sequences listed, 12% were seen once. The CDR3 is 15 amino acids. V was shortened by 2 bases and J by 5 bases, with 13 bases between the two germline ends. The germline V gene encodes CDR1 MNHEY and CDR2 SMNVEV (reference sequence). General study findings and limits: A preference for anti-spike CD8 responses marked VDJdb matching, which missed private and CD4 specificities.

The V call is TRBV27, the J call TRBJ1-5; D might be TRBD1 (5 bases). This TCR derives from an adult who was a healthcare worker with PCR-confirmed SARS-CoV-2 infection or an uninfected control (not recorded which). The sequencing sample was made of whole blood. In DNA, the CDR3 is TGTGCCAGCAGTTTAGAGGGGAGGGACTATCAGCCCCAGCATTTT. This sequence encodes CASSLEGRDYQPQHF.